These 3 T cell receptor beta chains came from one sample sequenced in a study of shared clonotypes between healthy human individuals. Clones were read by immunoSEQ multiplex PCR, and TCRdb kept only the in-frame ones, dropping some. The sample holds about 2.4 million clones, around nine tenths seen once. Sequenced material: naive CD4+ T cells sorted from blood. Subset reported: CD45RA+ positively selected. These receptors came from a man aged 18 to 30 in good health.

The rearrangement joins TRBV19 to TRBJ1-2, with TRBD1 matching over 12 bases. V lost 6 bases and J lost 8; bases outside the gene matches: 4. Germline lookup yields CDR1 LNHDA and CDR2 SQIVND (reference sequence). CDR3 length: 13 amino acids. The CDR3 coding sequence is TGTGCCAGTAGGGGACAGGGGGCATGGGGCTACACCTTC. Protein product: CASRGQGAWGYTF. The variable domain in full, with the rest retrieved from reference TRBV19 and TRBJ1-2, is DGGITQSPKYLFRKEGQNVTLSCEQNLNHDAMYWYRQDPGQGLRLIYYSQIVNDFQKGDIAEGYSVSREKKESFPLTVTSAQKNPTAFYLCASRGQGAWGYTFGSGTRLTVV.

The V and J genes are TRBV25-1 and TRBJ1-4; a possible D gene is TRBD1 (5 bases). This CDR3 is 15 amino acids long. Trimming pared 0 bases from V and 8 bases from J, leaving 13 bases between. The germline CDR1 and CDR2 sequences are MGHDK and SYGVNS. CDR3 sequence reads: CASSEYIRAGEKLFF. The CDR3 bases are TGTGCCAGCAGTGAATATATTCGGGCAGGGGAAAAACTGTTTTTT.

This clone has a handful of counts. This chain links TRBV10-3 with TRBJ2-2; 7 nucleotides line up with TRBD1. This CDR3 contains 16 residues. V trimming: 0 bases; J trimming: 5 bases; junction bases outside the gene matches: 6. The germline V gene has CDR1 ENHRY and CDR2 SYGVKD. Here the CDR3 DNA reads TGTGCCATCAGTGAGTCGGCAGGGGGTTTAACCGGGGAGCTGTTTTTT. Residues: CAISESAGGLTGELFF.